This T cell receptor beta chain originates from a study of regulatory T cells in long-lasting Graves disease. This CDR3 is built from 15 residues. CDR1 and CDR2 from the germline V gene are SNHLY and FYNNEI. This clonotype showed up many times. Time point denoted: newly diagnosed GD, antithyroid drugs for less than 3 months. Extracted RNA from PBMCs served as the source of the TCR library. Library construction for TCR beta used iRepertoire HTBI primers and Arm-PCR of CDR3 regions. Using its own MiXCR run on the multiplex PCR reads, TCRdb lists one record per CDR3 protein. The sample lists hundreds of thousands of distinct CDR3 sequences; less than 20% were seen once. This sample was also put to use in a study of T cells in Graves' hyperthyroidism and ophthalmopathy. That study adds: HTBI primers were the set used in a first-round RT-PCR of the TCR CDR3.

This sequence originates from a woman in her twenties or thirties with Graves disease. This specimen consisted of peripheral blood mononuclear cells (PBMCs), obtained at new diagnosis, from a patient treated with antithyroid drugs. The chain carries TRBV2 and TRBJ2-3, with D perhaps matching TRBD2 (5 bases). Judging by the DNA end, TRBJ2-1 fits better; the J call may be wrong. The CDR3 spells CASSAAGALRTEQFF. The CDR3, as DNA: TGTGCCAGCAGCGCGGCGGGCGCTCTGAGGACTGAGCAGTTCTTC.